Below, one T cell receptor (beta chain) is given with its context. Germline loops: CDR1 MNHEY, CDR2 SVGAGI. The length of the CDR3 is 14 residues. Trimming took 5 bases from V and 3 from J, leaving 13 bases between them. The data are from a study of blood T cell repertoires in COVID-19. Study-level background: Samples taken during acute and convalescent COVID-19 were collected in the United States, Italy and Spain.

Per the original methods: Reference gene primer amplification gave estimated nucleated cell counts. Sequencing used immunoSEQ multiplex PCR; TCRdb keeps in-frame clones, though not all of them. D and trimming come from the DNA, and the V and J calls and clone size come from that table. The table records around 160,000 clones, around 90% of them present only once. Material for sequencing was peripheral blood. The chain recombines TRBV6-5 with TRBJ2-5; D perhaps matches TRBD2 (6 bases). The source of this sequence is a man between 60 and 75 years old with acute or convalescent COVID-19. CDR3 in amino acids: CASSIGTVKETQYF. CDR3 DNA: TGTGCCAGCAGTATCGGGACTGTTAAAGAGACCCAGTACTTC.